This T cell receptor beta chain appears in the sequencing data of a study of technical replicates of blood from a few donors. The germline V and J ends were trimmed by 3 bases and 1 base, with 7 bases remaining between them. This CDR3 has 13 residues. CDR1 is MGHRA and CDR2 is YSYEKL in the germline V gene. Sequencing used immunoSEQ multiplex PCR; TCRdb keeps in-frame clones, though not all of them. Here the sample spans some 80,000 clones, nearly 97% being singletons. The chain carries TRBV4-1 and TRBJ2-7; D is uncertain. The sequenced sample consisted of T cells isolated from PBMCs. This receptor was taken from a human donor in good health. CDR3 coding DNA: TGCGCCAGCAGCCATGAGACTTCCTACGAGCAGTACTTC. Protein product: CASSHETSYEQYF.